These 21 T cell receptor beta chains originate from one sample sequenced in a study of shared clonotypes between healthy human individuals (dated by TCRdb to the early 2020s). Libraries were built with the immunoSEQ multiplex PCR assay. TCRdb retrieved this table from immuneACCESS and kept in-frame rearrangements only. Not all clones are present; in checked studies, unresolved V genes account for under half, and no reason is known for the remainder. The table for this sample lists about 1 million clones; under 80% of them were counted only once. The ten top clones hold nearly 1.5% of the sample. Sequenced sample: memory CD4+ T cells sorted from blood. This specimen's cell subset or site label, per the study, means: CD45RA-negative fraction. The receptors were sampled from a young man in good health.

This chain joins TRBV7-8 and TRBJ2-7; 8 bases are shared with TRBD2. CDR3 length: 14 amino acids. CDR1 and CDR2 (germline): SGHVS, FQNEAQ. Trimming took 7 bases from V and 4 from J; bases not matched to a gene: 9. This CDR3 reads CASNPAGARYEQYF. The CDR3 DNA reads TGTGCCAGCAACCCAGCGGGAGCACGTTACGAGCAGTACTTC.

The chain couples TRBV5-1 to TRBJ2-3; TRBD2 might be the D (6 bases). V lost 5 bases, J lost 0 bases, and 13 bases lay in between. The CDR3 is 15 amino acids. CDR1 is SGHRS, CDR2 YFSETQ, per germline. The CDR3 sequence is CASSAAGLSTDTQYF. CDR3 nucleotides: TGCGCCAGCAGTGCGGCGGGACTGAGCACAGATACGCAGTATTTT.

A few counts support this clone. The DNA of the CDR3 is TGTGCCATCAGTGAGTCGATTTCGAGGGGCGGACGCTACGAGCAGTACTTC. Amino acids: CAISESISRGGRYEQYF. The rearrangement links TRBV10-3 to TRBJ2-7; the D call may be TRBD1 or TRBD2 (5 bases each). This CDR3 has 17 amino acids. The V end lost 0 bases, the J end lost 3 bases, and 18 bases lay between the germline ends. The germline gives CDR1 ENHRY, CDR2 SYGVKD.

The chain is built from TRBV6-7 and TRBJ2-2; D is unresolved. TRBV6-7 is placed among ORFs of uncertain function. Between the trimmed V and J ends, which lost 4 bases and 7 bases, there was a span of 10 bases. The CDR3 is made up of 13 amino acids. In DNA form, the CDR3 reads TGTGCCAGCAGTTCCAAACTCGACGGGGAGCTGTTTTTT. This encodes CASSSKLDGELFF.

The rearrangement uses TRBV30 and TRBJ1-2; D is unresolved. CDR1 and CDR2 from the germline V gene are GTSNPN and SVGIG (reference sequence). CDR3 length: 13 residues. V gave up 0 bases and J gave up 4 bases, with 9 bases separating them. The CDR3, as DNA: TGTGCCTGGAGTGTATCCAGGTCCTATGGCTACACCTTC. It is translated as CAWSVSRSYGYTF.

The CDR3 nucleotides are TGCGCCAGCAGAGGGACAGTTGGGAACATTCAGTACTTC. This translates into CASRGTVGNIQYF. V is TRBV10-2 and J is TRBJ2-4; 7 bases line up with TRBD1. The CDR3 has 13 amino acids. V was clipped by 6 bases and J by 7 bases; unmatched bases: 6. The germline gives CDR1 WSHSY, CDR2 SAAADI.

As for this clone: This specimen includes other DNA sequences encoding the same CDR3. The rearrangement uses TRBV5-1 and TRBJ2-2; D may be TRBD1 (5 bases). Trimming took 5 bases from V and 0 from J, leaving 8 bases between them. The CDR3 sequence is 14 residues long. Germline assignment: CDR1 SGHRS and CDR2 YFSETQ. This chain's CDR3 is CASRGPANTGELFF. DNA of the CDR3: TGCGCCAGCAGGGGGCCTGCGAACACCGGGGAGCTGTTTTTT.

The rearrangement uses TRBV10-3 and TRBJ1-2; TRBD1 is a possible D gene (5 bases). CDR3 length: 15 amino acids. The germline V gene has CDR1 ENHRY and CDR2 SYGVKD. V lost 5 bases to trimming and J lost 1 base, with 14 bases between them. The CDR3 is CAISKDSPINYGYTF. CDR3 bases: TGTGCCATCAGTAAAGACAGCCCGATTAACTATGGCTACACCTTC.

The chain joins TRBV7-2 to TRBJ1-2; 9 bases are shared with TRBD1. The germline gives CDR1 SGHTA, CDR2 FQGNSA. J was trimmed by 5 bases and V by 5 bases; bases with no gene match: 9. There are 15 residues in the CDR3. The CDR3 spells CASSAPGQGLYGYTF. CDR3 coding DNA: TGTGCCAGCAGCGCCCCGGGACAGGGCCTGTATGGCTACACCTTC. Based on the CDR3 plus reference TRBV7-2 and TRBJ1-2, the full variable domain is GAGVSQSPSNKVTEKGKDVELRCDPISGHTALYWYRQSLGQGLEFLIYFQGNSAPDKSGLPSDRFSAERTGGSVSTLTIQRTQQEDSAVYLCASSAPGQGLYGYTFGSGTRLTVV.

Concerning this clone itself: The same CDR3 also results from other DNA sequences found in this sample. This chain connects TRBV19 to TRBJ2-7; no definite D call. The germline V gene has CDR1 LNHDA and CDR2 SQIVND (reference sequence). V gave up 1 base and J gave up 2 bases, with 6 bases separating them. CDR3 length: 13 residues. The CDR3 DNA follows: TGTGCCAGTAGTATAGGACCTACCTACGAGCAGTACTTC. This gives the protein CASSIGPTYEQYF.

This clone has more than one count but fewer than ten. The rearrangement uses TRBV30 and TRBJ1-2; D unclear. The CDR3 is 13 amino acids. Germline CDR1 is GTSNPN and CDR2 is SVGIG (reference sequence). V was pared by 5 bases and J by 3 bases, with 13 bases between. The CDR3 bases are TGTGCCTGGGCACAATTCCGGCACTATGGCTACACCTTC. This translates into CAWAQFRHYGYTF.

The rearrangement links TRBV5-1 to TRBJ2-1, with D perhaps matching TRBD1 (5 bases). Trimming shortened V by 3 bases and J by 1 base, and 17 bases separated the two germline ends. The germline V gene encodes CDR1 SGHRS and CDR2 YFSETQ. The CDR3 covers 17 residues. The CDR3 loop is CASSYLPQGDSYNEQFF. Here the CDR3 DNA reads TGCGCCAGCAGCTACCTTCCGCAGGGTGATTCCTACAATGAGCAGTTCTTC. The entire variable domain, with the rest obtained from reference TRBV5-1 and TRBJ2-1, is as follows: KAGVTQTPRYLIKTRGQQVTLSCSPISGHRSVSWYQQTPGQGLQFLFEYFSETQRNKGNFPGRFSGRQFSNSRSEMNVSTLELGDSALYLCASSYLPQGDSYNEQFFGPGTRLTVL.

The chain employs TRBV11-2 and TRBJ2-5; D is uncertain. There are 13 residues in the CDR3. Deletions cut 0 bases from V and 3 bases from J, with 5 bases between. Germline values: CDR1 SGHAT, CDR2 FQNNGV. The CDR3 loop reads CASSLDRKETQYF. DNA for the CDR3: TGTGCCAGCAGCTTAGATAGGAAAGAGACCCAGTACTTC.

This clone was observed once. The chain links TRBV5-4 to TRBJ2-7; D ambiguous. Trimming stripped 1 base from V and 0 bases from J, with 5 bases between. This CDR3 is built from 13 residues. Germline lookup yields CDR1 SGHNT and CDR2 YYREEE (reference sequence). This chain's CDR3 is CASSLYGSYEQYF. CDR3 nucleotide sequence: TGTGCCAGCAGCTTGTACGGCTCCTACGAGCAGTACTTC.

The chain joins TRBV7-8 to TRBJ2-7; 7 nucleotides line up with TRBD1. The CDR3 loop spans 14 amino acids. With 2 bases clipped from V and 2 bases from J, the junction kept 3 bases outside the gene matches. Germline V gene sequence: CDR1 SGHVS, CDR2 FQNEAQ. CDR3 DNA sequence: TGTGCCAGCAGCTTAACAGGGACAGCCTACGAGCAGTACTTC. Its protein product is CASSLTGTAYEQYF.

The chain has TRBV5-1 and TRBJ2-5; 7 bases are shared with TRBD1. J was trimmed by 5 bases and V by 2 bases; bases with no gene match: 12. The CDR3 is 16 residues long. Germline CDR1 is SGHRS and CDR2 is YFSETQ. The chain's CDR3 is CASSFEGGATGETQYF. Here the CDR3 DNA reads TGCGCCAGCAGCTTCGAAGGGGGCGCGACGGGGGAGACCCAGTACTTC. Complete variable domain (other parts from reference TRBV5-1 and TRBJ2-5): KAGVTQTPRYLIKTRGQQVTLSCSPISGHRSVSWYQQTPGQGLQFLFEYFSETQRNKGNFPGRFSGRQFSNSRSEMNVSTLELGDSALYLCASSFEGGATGETQYFGPGTRLLVL.

This clone came up many times. The chain carries TRBV2 and TRBJ2-7, with unresolved D. The V end lost 7 bases, the J end lost 0 bases, and 16 bases lay between the germline ends. Germline CDR1 and CDR2: SNHLY and FYNNEI. This CDR3 is 15 amino acids long. CDR3 coding DNA: TGTGCCAGCACCTTGTCGGCTTTCTCCTCCTACGAGCAGTACTTC. Protein product: CASTLSAFSSYEQYF.

The gene calls are TRBV9 and TRBJ2-3; D call uncertain. CDR3 size: 13 residues. V was shortened by 1 base and J by 1 base, with 4 bases between the two germline ends. Germline V gene sequence: CDR1 SGDLS, CDR2 YYNGEE. The DNA of the CDR3 is TGTGCCAGCAGCGTACAGGGCACAGATACGCAGTATTTT. Its translation: CASSVQGTDTQYF.

The chain is built from TRBV7-8 and TRBJ1-2; no definite D call. The ends were cut back, 1 base at V and 0 bases at J, with 9 bases in the middle. Germline V gene sequence: CDR1 SGHVS, CDR2 FQNEAQ. The CDR3 spans 15 residues. CDR3 protein: CASSLVSGANYGYTF. The DNA of the CDR3 is TGTGCCAGCAGCTTAGTCTCAGGAGCTAACTATGGCTACACCTTC.

The genes are TRBV27 and TRBJ2-3; the D is unclear. The germline V gene has CDR1 MNHEY and CDR2 SMNVEV (reference sequence). With 6 bases removed from V and 2 bases from J, the gap between germline ends came to 6 bases. This CDR3 region has 12 residues. The CDR3 DNA is TGTGCCAGCAGCTATTCCACAGATACGCAGTATTTT. Its translation is CASSYSTDTQYF.

The rearrangement joins TRBV6-5 to TRBJ1-5; no reliable D call. CDR1 is MNHEY and CDR2 is SVGAGI in the germline V gene. This CDR3 has 13 amino acids. The V end was cut by 10 bases, the J end by 0 bases, with 10 bases between. The CDR3 DNA sequence: TGTGCCATCACCGGGGATAGCAATCAGCCCCAGCATTTT. It is translated as CAITGDSNQPQHF.